The 21 T cell receptor beta chains in this list originate from one sample, sequenced in a study of blood T cell repertoires in COVID-19. Sequencing was performed with immunoSEQ multiplex PCR; in TCRdb, only in-frame clones are kept and a portion is missing. The sample shows fewer than 600,000 clones, about 88% of them seen only once. The source material was peripheral blood. These receptors all stem from a man between 18 and 29 years old with COVID-19, enrolled during active disease.

The chain couples TRBV6-6 to TRBJ2-2, with D possibly TRBD1 on 5 matching bases. The CDR3 length is 13 residues. Trimming stripped 6 bases from V and 8 bases from J, with 13 bases between. The germline gives CDR1 MNHNY, CDR2 SVGAGI (reference sequence). The CDR3 region is CASRPDSRGELFF. The CDR3 bases are TGTGCCAGCAGACCCGACAGCAGGGGGGAGCTGTTTTTT.

This clone was picked up one time. V gene TRBV12-5 combines with J gene TRBJ1-5; D not resolved. V lost 4 bases and J lost 1, with 8 bases in between. Germline loops: CDR1 LGHNT, CDR2 FRNRAP. The CDR3 is made up of 14 amino acids. In DNA form, the CDR3 reads TGTGCTAGTGGTTCCGGGGAAAGCAATCAGCCCCAGCATTTT. It encodes CASGSGESNQPQHF.

The chain employs TRBV6-1 and TRBJ2-7; D perhaps matches TRBD1 (6 bases). The CDR3 sequence is 16 residues long. Germline CDR1 MNHNS, CDR2 SASEGT. With 4 bases removed from V and 4 bases from J, the gap between germline ends came to 20 bases. CDR3 nucleotide sequence: TGTGCCAGCAGTGGCGTTAGGGACATCTTATCGTACGAGCAGTACTTC. As protein: CASSGVRDILSYEQYF.

This chain links TRBV6-5 with TRBJ2-7; perhaps TRBD1 as D (5 bases). The germline V gene encodes CDR1 MNHEY and CDR2 SVGAGI. Deletions cut 5 bases from V and 4 bases from J, with 9 bases between. There are 12 residues in the CDR3. The CDR3 loop reads CASSRRVYEQYF. In nucleotides, the CDR3 is TGTGCCAGCAGTCGCAGGGTTTACGAGCAGTACTTC.

The sample holds one count of this clone. This sequence joins TRBV18 and TRBJ1-1; 8 positions agree with TRBD1. The germline V gene encodes CDR1 KGHSH and CDR2 LQKENI. This CDR3 has 14 amino acids. The junction had 4 bases not matched to a gene; V was cut back by 6 bases and J by 1 base. CDR3 DNA: TGTGCCAGCTCCCCGGGACAGGAGAACACTGAAGCTTTCTTT. This gives the protein CASSPGQENTEAFF.

The chain carries TRBV7-2 and TRBJ1-3; D remains ambiguous. The CDR3 spans 15 residues. Trimming took off 1 base at V and 0 bases at J, with 7 bases between the two ends. Germline V gene sequence: CDR1 SGHTA, CDR2 FQGNSA. CDR3 loop: CASSLGDGSGNTIYF. The CDR3 DNA reads as TGTGCCAGCAGCTTAGGAGATGGCTCTGGAAACACCATATATTTT.

The V and J genes are TRBV5-8 and TRBJ2-1; no clear D. V lost 4 bases and J lost 5, with 4 bases in between. There are 11 residues in the CDR3. Germline V gene sequence: CDR1 SGHTS, CDR2 YDEGEE. The CDR3: CASSPDNEQFF. The CDR3 region has the DNA TGTGCCAGCAGCCCTGACAATGAGCAGTTCTTC.

The chain joins TRBV7-8 to TRBJ2-2; the match to TRBD2 covers 13 bases. Germline V gene data show CDR1 as SGHVS and CDR2 as FQNEAQ. The CDR3 loop spans 13 amino acids. J was trimmed by 7 bases and V by 8 bases; bases with no gene match: 1. CDR3: CASRLAGGGELFF. The CDR3 region has the DNA TGTGCCAGCCGACTAGCGGGAGGCGGGGAGCTGTTTTTT.

The chain uses TRBV2 and TRBJ2-5, with a tentative D call TRBD1 (5 bases). The germline V gene has CDR1 SNHLY and CDR2 FYNNEI. V was trimmed by 5 bases and J by 5 bases, leaving 12 bases between them. This CDR3 is built from 13 residues. The DNA for the CDR3 is TGTGCCAGCAGTAGTGGGGCTTTGGAGACCCAGTACTTC. Translated: CASSSGALETQYF. The full variable domain, in which reference TRBV2 and TRBJ2-5 provide the parts outside the CDR3, is EPEVTQTPSHQVTQMGQEVILRCVPISNHLYFYWYRQILGQKVEFLVSFYNNEISEKSEIFDDQFSVERPDGSNFTLKIRSTKLEDSAMYFCASSSGALETQYFGPGTRLLVL.

V and J are TRBV9 and TRBJ2-1; 8 bases match TRBD2. V shed 1 base and J 4 bases; nucleotides not matched to a gene: 7. The CDR3 consists of 16 residues. Germline CDR1 SGDLS, CDR2 YYNGEE. For the CDR3, the DNA is TGTGCCAGCAGCGTATCTGCGGGACTAGGTTACAATGAGCAGTTCTTC. This translates into CASSVSAGLGYNEQFF.

The chain links TRBV5-1 to TRBJ1-2, with 7 bases identical to TRBD1. J lost 2 bases, V lost 4 bases, and 2 bases had no gene match. Per the germline V gene, CDR1 is SGHRS and CDR2 is YFSETQ. This CDR3 has 13 amino acids. CDR3 residues: CASSMGQNYGYTF. In nucleotides, the CDR3 is TGCGCCAGCAGCATGGGACAGAACTATGGCTACACCTTC.

There are a few counts of this clone. V usage is TRBV4-2 and J usage is TRBJ2-2; 14 bases line up with TRBD2. Germline-derived CDR1 and CDR2 are LGHNA and YNFKEQ. The CDR3 spans 17 residues. The ends lost 4 bases at V and 7 bases at J; junction bases unmatched: 8. In DNA, the CDR3 is TGTGCCAGCAGCCTGGGGACTAGCGGGAGCGGAGGCGGGGAGCTGTTTTTT. It translates to CASSLGTSGSGGGELFF.

The CDR3 DNA follows: TGTGCCAGCAGCTTGTATCGGGAGGTTAATTCACCCCTCCACTTT. It encodes CASSLYREVNSPLHF. The chain couples TRBV5-5 to TRBJ1-6; D remains ambiguous. There are 15 residues in the CDR3. In germline, CDR1 is SGHKS, CDR2 YYEKEE (reference sequence). The V gene lost 1 base and the J gene lost 6 bases, with 11 bases spanning the gap.

This chain joins TRBV11-3 and TRBJ2-2, with 10 bases fitting TRBD2. Germline CDR1 is SGHNT and CDR2 is YENEEA. V gave up 4 bases and J gave up 4 bases; unmatched junction bases: 18. The length of the CDR3 is 20 residues. CDR3 amino acids: CASSYRTSGSYLRSTGELFF. The CDR3 coding sequence is TGTGCCAGCAGCTACAGGACTAGCGGATCCTATCTCCGATCCACCGGGGAGCTGTTTTTT.

The gene calls are TRBV18 and TRBJ1-1; D is ambiguous. V lost 1 base, J lost 5 bases, and 14 bases lay in between. This CDR3 is built from 15 residues. Germline V gene sequence: CDR1 KGHSH, CDR2 LQKENI. The CDR3 region is CASSPQSEGRTEAFF. The CDR3 DNA follows: TGTGCCAGCTCACCACAGAGCGAGGGTAGAACTGAAGCTTTCTTT.

This chain links TRBV12-3 or TRBV12-4 with TRBJ1-5; 7 nucleotides align to TRBD1. This CDR3 comprises 13 residues. The junction had 3 bases not matched to a gene; V was cut back by 5 bases and J by 5 bases. CDR3 protein: CASSLGQDQPQHF. The CDR3 DNA reads TGTGCCAGCAGTCTCGGACAGGATCAGCCCCAGCATTTT.

The rearrangement links TRBV15 to TRBJ2-7, with a tentative D call TRBD1 (7 bases). From germline, CDR1 is LNHNV and CDR2 YYDKDF (reference sequence). The V gene lost 5 bases and the J gene lost 1 base, with 15 bases spanning the gap. The CDR3 covers 15 residues. Written as DNA, the CDR3 is TGTGCCACCAGCTCTGAGCAGGGGGGTTCCTACGAGCAGTACTTC. Protein product: CATSSEQGGSYEQYF.

The chain joins TRBV5-1 to TRBJ1-3; 7 nucleotides match TRBD1. V was pared by 4 bases and J by 2 bases, with 6 bases of the junction left unmatched. The CDR3 is made up of 15 amino acids. In germline, CDR1 is SGHRS, CDR2 YFSETQ. The CDR3 region has the DNA TGCGCCAGCAGCAAGAGACAGGGCGCTGGAAACACCATATATTTT. Protein product: CASSKRQGAGNTIYF.

This clone was observed a single time. J is TRBJ2-7 and V is TRBV7-2; D might be TRBD2 (6 bases). CDR3 length equals 16 residues. V lost 4 bases and J 3 bases, leaving 19 bases between the germline ends. From germline, CDR1 is SGHTA and CDR2 FQGNSA. The CDR3, as DNA: TGTGCCAGCAGCTCCCGGGGGAGACAGAGTAGCTACGAGCAGTACTTC. Encoded protein: CASSSRGRQSSYEQYF.

The chain has TRBV27 and TRBJ2-1; weak D call: TRBD2 (5 bases). V was shortened by 5 bases and J by 7 bases, with 12 bases between the two germline ends. The CDR3 runs 13 residues. From germline, CDR1 is MNHEY and CDR2 SMNVEV (reference sequence). CDR3 nucleotide sequence: TGTGCCAGCAGTCCGCGGACGGGGAATGAGCAGTTCTTC. The encoded protein is CASSPRTGNEQFF.

The chain joins TRBV29-1 to TRBJ2-5; 11 bases match TRBD2. Per germline, CDR1 SQVTM and CDR2 ANQGSEA. The V and J ends lost 4 bases and 3 bases, in that order; junction bases with no gene match: 10. The CDR3 spans 16 residues. The CDR3 bases are TGCAGCGTTGGATCCTCCGCGACTAGCGGGAAAGAGACCCAGTACTTC. This gives the protein CSVGSSATSGKETQYF.